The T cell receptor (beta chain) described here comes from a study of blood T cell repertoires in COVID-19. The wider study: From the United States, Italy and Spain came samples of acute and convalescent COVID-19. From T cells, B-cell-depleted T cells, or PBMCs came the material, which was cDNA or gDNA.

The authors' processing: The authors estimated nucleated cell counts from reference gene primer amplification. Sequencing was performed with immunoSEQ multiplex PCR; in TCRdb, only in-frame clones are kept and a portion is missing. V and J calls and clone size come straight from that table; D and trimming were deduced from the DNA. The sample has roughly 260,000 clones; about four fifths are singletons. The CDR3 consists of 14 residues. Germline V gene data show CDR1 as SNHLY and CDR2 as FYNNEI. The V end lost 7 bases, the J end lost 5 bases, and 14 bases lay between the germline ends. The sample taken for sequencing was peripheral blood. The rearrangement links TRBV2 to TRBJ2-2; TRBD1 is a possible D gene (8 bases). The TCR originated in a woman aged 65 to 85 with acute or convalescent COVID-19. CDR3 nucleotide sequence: TGTGCCAGCAAAGGACAGGGAGGGACCGGGGAGCTGTTTTTT. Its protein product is CASKGQGGTGELFF.